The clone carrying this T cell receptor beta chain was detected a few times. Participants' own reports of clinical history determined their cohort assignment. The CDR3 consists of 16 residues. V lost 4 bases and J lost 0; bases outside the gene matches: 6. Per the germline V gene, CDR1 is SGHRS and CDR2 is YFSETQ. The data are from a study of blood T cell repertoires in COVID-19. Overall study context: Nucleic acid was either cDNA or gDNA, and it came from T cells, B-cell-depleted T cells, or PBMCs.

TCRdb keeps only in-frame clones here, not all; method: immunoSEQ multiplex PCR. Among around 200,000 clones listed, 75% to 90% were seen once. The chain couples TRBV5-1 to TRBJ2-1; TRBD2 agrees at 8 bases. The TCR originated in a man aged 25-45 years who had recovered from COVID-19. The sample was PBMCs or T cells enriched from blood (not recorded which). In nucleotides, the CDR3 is TGCGCCAGCAGCCTTACCGGGACTAGCTCCTACAATGAGCAGTTCTTC. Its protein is CASSLTGTSSYNEQFF.